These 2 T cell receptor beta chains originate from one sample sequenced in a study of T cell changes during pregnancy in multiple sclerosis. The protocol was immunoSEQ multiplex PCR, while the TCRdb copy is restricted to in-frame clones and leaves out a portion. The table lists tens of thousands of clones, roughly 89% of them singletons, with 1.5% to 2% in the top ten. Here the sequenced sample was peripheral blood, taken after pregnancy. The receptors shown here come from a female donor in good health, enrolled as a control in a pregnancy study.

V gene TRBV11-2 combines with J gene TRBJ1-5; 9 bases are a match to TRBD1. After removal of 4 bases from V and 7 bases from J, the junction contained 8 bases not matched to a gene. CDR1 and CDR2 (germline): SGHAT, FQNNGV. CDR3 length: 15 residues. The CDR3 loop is CASSSEQGARQPQHF. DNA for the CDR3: TGTGCCAGCAGCTCCGAACAGGGGGCTCGGCAGCCCCAGCATTTT.

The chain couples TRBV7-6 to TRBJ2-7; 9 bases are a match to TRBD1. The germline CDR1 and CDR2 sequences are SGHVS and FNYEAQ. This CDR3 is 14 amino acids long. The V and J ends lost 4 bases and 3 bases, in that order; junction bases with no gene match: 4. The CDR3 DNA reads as TGTGCCAGCAGCTCGGGACAGGGTTTCTACGAGCAGTACTTC. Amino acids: CASSSGQGFYEQYF.